This T cell receptor beta chain appears in the sequencing data of a study of T cell changes during pregnancy in multiple sclerosis. Only in-frame clones appear in the TCRdb table, and some are missing; sequencing was by immunoSEQ multiplex PCR. The sample shows about 75,000 clones, around 90% of them seen only once. Germline CDR1 LNHDA, CDR2 SQIVND (reference sequence). The length of the CDR3 is 15 residues. V was trimmed by 0 bases and J by 2 bases, leaving 10 bases between them. The sequenced sample was peripheral blood, obtained in the first trimester of pregnancy. The TCR comes from a female donor in good health, enrolled as a control in a pregnancy study. This chain uses TRBV19 with TRBJ1-2; D is unclear. The CDR3 bases are TGTGCCAGTAGTATAGAGGCCAGTCTGAACTATGGCTACACCTTC. Its translation is CASSIEASLNYGYTF. Drawing the rest from reference TRBV19 and TRBJ1-2, the complete variable domain is DGGITQSPKYLFRKEGQNVTLSCEQNLNHDAMYWYRQDPGQGLRLIYYSQIVNDFQKGDIAEGYSVSREKKESFPLTVTSAQKNPTAFYLCASSIEASLNYGYTFGSGTRLTVV.